Detailed here is one TCR beta chain. Its specific antigen is unknown. Base quality data are lacking; no much larger clone is found one base away. The intended sense of this specimen's treatment or condition label: in vitro stimulation with specific CMV peptide epitopes to enrich CMV-specific T cells. The germline V gene (reference sequence) specifies MNHNY as CDR1 and SVGAGI as CDR2. The CDR3 holds 16 amino acids from the cysteine to the phenylalanine. Just CDR3 DNA is preserved here, 48 bases in frame from base 1. At the junction V is shortened by 0 bases and J by 6 bases; bases outside the gene matches: 10. The sample was run on an Illumina HiSeq 1500. Through fastp at Q25 and MiXCR, TCRdb rebuilt clones from the public reads, retaining in-frame beta chains. When rows share a CDR3 protein, they turn into one entry using the most common DNA and genes. The table for this sample lists some 350,000 distinct CDR3 sequences; 25% to 35% of them were counted only once. Of the sample, around 20% is held by the ten largest clones.

These data are taken from a study of T cell repertoires in cytomegalovirus infection (dated by TCRdb to the late 2010s). About the full investigation: Peptide stimulations targeted recently identified HLA-C-restricted CMV epitopes, whose presentation resists viral immunomodulation, together with well-studied HLA-B-restricted epitopes. The HLA type of each donor mattered for the analysis, because public TCR beta signatures pointed to carriage of CMV infection along with the matching HLA type. What the work shows at the level of the full study, not this receptor alone: In both this cohort and an independent cohort of more than 350 donors, the cumulative frequency of public TCR beta family members distinguished carriers of CMV infection plus the relevant HLA type. The ex vivo response was dominated by HLA-C-restricted CMV-specific TCR beta clonotypes, which also provided the single most frequent clonotype in two of eight donors.

The TCR comes from a human donor in good health (CMV status not recorded). Some clones in this sample may be carry-over from other donors' samples. The sequencing used cultured PBMCs, collected from culture after CMV antigen stimulation. In this chain, TRBV6-6 is recombined with TRBJ1-2, with 7 bases matching TRBD1. The DNA sequence is given as TGTGCCAGCAGTTACTCGCCGACAGGGAGCCCGGATGGCTACACCTTC. This is translated as CASSYSPTGSPDGYTF.